The table lists the clone carrying this TCR beta chain with many counts. The authors prepared the TCRbeta library with unique molecular identifiers. MiXCR was run by TCRdb on the PCR reads, yielding one entry per CDR3 protein. The sample includes more than 60,000 distinct CDR3 sequences, approximately 7.3% seen only once; the top ten take 2.5%. This entry belongs to a study of T-cell reconstitution after alpha-beta-depleted transplantation in children. This CDR3 is built from 13 residues. Germline loops: CDR1 SGHTA, CDR2 FQGNSA. Trimming left V 2 bases short and J 3 bases short, with 5 bases between. The chain joins TRBV7-2 to TRBJ1-5; D not resolved. The input for sequencing was PBMCs from the stem cell graft donor, taken from the stem cell graft. This TCR was sampled from a human donor who donated a stem cell graft to a child with acute lymphoblastic leukemia. The CDR3 nucleotides are TGTGCCAGCAGCTTACTGATCAATCAGCCCCAGCATTTT. Its protein is CASSLLINQPQHF.